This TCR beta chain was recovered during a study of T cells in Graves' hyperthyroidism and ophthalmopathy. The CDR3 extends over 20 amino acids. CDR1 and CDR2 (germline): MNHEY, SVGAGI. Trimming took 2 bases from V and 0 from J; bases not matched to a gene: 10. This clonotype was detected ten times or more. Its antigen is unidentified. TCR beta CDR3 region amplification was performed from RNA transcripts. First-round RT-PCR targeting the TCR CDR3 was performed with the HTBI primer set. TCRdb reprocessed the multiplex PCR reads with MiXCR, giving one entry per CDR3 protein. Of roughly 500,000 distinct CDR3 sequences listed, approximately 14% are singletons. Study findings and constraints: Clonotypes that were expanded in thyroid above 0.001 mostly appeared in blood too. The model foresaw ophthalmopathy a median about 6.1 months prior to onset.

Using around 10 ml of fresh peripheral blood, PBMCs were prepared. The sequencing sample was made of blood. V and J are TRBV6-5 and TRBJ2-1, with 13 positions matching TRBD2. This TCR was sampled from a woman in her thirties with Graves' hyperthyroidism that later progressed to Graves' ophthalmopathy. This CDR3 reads CASSYPGLAGPFSSYNEQFF. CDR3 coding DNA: TGTGCCAGCAGTTACCCGGGACTAGCGGGACCCTTTAGCTCCTACAATGAGCAGTTCTTC.